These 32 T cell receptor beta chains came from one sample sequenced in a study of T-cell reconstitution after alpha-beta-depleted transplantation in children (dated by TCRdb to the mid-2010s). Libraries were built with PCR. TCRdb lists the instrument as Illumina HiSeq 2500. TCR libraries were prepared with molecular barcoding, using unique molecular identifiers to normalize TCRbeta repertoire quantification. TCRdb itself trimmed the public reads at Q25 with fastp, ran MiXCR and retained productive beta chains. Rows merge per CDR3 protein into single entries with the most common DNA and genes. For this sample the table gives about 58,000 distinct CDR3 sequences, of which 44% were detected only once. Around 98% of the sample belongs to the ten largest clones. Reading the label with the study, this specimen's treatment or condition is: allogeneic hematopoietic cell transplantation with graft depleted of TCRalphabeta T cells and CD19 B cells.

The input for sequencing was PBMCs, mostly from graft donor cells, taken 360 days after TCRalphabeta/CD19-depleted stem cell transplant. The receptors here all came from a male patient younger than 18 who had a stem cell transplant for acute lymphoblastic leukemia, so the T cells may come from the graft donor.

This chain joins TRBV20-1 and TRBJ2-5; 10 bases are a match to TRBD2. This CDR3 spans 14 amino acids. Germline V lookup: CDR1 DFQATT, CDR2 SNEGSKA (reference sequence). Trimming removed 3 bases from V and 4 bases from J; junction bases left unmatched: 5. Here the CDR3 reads CSARPSSGRETQYF. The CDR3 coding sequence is TGCAGTGCTAGGCCCTCTAGCGGGAGAGAGACCCAGTACTTC.

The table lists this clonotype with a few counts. The CDR3 protein is CASSLVLNLYEQYF. CDR3 sequence (DNA): TGTGCCAGCAGCTTAGTCTTGAACCTCTACGAGCAGTACTTC. V is TRBV7-2 and J is TRBJ2-7; D gene unclear. The CDR3 is made up of 14 amino acids. Trimming took off 1 base at V and 3 bases at J, with 10 bases between the two ends. Germline V gene lookup returns CDR1 SGHTA and CDR2 FQGNSA.

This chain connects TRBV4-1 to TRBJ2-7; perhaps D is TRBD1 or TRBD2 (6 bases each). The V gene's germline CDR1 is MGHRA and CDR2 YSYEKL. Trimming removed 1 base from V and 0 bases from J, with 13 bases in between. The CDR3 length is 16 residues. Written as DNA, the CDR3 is TGCGCCAGCAGCCAAGTAGGAGGGACATACTCCTACGAGCAGTACTTC. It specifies CASSQVGGTYSYEQYF.

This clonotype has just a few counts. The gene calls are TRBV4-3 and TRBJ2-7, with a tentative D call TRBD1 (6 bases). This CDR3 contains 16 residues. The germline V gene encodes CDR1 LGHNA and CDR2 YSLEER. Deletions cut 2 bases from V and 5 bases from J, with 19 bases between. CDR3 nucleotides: TGCGCCAGCAGCCAATCTCCGAGGGTCAGGGGAGACGAGCAGTACTTC. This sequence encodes CASSQSPRVRGDEQYF.

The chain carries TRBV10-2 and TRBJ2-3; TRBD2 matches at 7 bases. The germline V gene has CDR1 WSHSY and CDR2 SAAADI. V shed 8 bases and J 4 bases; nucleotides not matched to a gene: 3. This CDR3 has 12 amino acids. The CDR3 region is CASRTSPDTQYF. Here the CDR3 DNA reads TGCGCCAGCCGGACTAGTCCAGATACGCAGTATTTT.

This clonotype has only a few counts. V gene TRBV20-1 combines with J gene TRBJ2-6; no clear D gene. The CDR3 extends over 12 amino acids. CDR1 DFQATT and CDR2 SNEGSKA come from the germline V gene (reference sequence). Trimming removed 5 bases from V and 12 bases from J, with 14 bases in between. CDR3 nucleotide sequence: TGCAGTGCTCTCTCCGTTGATCCCGTCCTGACTTTC. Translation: CSALSVDPVLTF.

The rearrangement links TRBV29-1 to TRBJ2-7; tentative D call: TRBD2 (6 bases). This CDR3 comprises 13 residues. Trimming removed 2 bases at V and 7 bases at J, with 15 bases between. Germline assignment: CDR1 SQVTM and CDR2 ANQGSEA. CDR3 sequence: CSVEPLATNEQYF. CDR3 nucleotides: TGCAGCGTTGAACCTCTAGCGACAAATGAGCAGTACTTC.

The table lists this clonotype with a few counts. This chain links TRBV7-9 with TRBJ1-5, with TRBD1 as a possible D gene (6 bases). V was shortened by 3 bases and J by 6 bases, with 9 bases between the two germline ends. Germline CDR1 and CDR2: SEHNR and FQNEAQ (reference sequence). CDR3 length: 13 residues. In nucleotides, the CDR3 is TGTGCCAGCAGCTTCCAGGGGTTTCAGCCCCAGCATTTT. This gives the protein CASSFQGFQPQHF.

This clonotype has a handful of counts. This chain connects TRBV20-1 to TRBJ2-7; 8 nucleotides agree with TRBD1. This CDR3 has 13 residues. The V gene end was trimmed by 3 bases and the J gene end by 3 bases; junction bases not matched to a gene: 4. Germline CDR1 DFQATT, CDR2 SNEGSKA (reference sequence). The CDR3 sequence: CSARHRGSYEQYF. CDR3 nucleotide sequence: TGCAGTGCTAGGCACAGGGGGAGCTACGAGCAGTACTTC.

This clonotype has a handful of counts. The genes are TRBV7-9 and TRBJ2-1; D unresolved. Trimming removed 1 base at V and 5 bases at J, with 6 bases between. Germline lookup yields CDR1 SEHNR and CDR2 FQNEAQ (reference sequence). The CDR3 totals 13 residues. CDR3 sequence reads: CASSLVSHNEQFF. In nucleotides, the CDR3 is TGTGCCAGCAGCTTAGTGTCCCACAATGAGCAGTTCTTC.

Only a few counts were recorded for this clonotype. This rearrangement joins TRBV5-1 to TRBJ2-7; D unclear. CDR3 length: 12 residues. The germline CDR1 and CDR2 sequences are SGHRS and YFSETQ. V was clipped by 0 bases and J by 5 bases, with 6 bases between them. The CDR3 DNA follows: TGCGCCAGCAGCTTGGAGGGTCACGAGCAGTACTTC. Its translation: CASSLEGHEQYF.

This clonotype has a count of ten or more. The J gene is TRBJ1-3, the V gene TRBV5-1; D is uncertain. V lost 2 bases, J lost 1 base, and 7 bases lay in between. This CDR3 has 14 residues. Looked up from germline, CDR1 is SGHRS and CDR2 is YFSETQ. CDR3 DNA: TGCGCCAGCAGCTTTTTAGGGTCTGGAAACACCATATATTTT. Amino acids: CASSFLGSGNTIYF.

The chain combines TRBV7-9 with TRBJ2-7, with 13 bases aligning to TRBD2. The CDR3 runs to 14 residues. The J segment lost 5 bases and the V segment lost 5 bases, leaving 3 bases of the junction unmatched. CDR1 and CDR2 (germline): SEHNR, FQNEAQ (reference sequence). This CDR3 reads CASSLTSGRNEQYF. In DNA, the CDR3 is TGTGCCAGCAGCCTGACTAGCGGGAGGAACGAGCAGTACTTC.

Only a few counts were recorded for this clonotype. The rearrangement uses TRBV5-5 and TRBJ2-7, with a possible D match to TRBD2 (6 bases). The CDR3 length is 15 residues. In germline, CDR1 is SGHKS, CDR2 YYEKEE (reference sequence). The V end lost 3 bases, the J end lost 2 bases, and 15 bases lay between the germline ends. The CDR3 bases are TGTGCCAGCAGCTCGGGGGACCCCGGGACCTACGAGCAGTACTTC. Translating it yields CASSSGDPGTYEQYF.

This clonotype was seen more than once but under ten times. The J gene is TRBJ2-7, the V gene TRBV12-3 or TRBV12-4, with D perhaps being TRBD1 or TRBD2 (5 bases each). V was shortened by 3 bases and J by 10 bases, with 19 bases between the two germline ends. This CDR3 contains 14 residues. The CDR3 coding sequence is TGTGCCAGCAGTTTTTATGGGACGACCTGGGAACAGTACTTC. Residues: CASSFYGTTWEQYF.

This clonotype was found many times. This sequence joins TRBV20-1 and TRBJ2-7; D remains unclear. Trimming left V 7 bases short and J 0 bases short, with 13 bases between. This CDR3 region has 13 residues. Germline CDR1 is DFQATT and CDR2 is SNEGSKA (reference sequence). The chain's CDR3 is CSGSRIGSYEQYF. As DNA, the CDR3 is TGCAGTGGGAGCCGAATTGGCTCCTACGAGCAGTACTTC.

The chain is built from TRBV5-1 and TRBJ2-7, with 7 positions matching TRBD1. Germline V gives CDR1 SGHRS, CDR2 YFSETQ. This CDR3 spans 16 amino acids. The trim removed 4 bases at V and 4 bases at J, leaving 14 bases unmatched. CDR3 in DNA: TGCGCCAGCAGCCGGACAGGCCCCTCTTTGGGTTACGAGCAGTACTTC. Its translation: CASSRTGPSLGYEQYF.

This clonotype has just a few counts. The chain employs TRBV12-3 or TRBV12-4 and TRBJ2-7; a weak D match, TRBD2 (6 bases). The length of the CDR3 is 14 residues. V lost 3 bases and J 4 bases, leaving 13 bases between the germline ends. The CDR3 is CASSLAGRLYEQYF. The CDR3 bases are TGTGCCAGCAGTTTGGCGGGGAGACTGTACGAGCAGTACTTC.

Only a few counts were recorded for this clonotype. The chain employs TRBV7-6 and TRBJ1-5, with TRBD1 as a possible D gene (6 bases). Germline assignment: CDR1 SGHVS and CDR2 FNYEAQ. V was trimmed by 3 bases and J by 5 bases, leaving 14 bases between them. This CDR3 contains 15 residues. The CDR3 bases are TGTGCCAGCAGCTTGAGGGTCGGGGGCGATCAGCCCCAGCATTTT. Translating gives CASSLRVGGDQPQHF.

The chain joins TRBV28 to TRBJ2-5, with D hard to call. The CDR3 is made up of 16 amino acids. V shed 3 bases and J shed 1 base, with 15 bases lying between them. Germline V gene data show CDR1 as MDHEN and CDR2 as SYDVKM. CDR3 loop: CASSLDPLQPQETQYF. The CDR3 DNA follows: TGTGCCAGCAGTTTGGATCCCCTGCAGCCCCAAGAGACCCAGTACTTC.

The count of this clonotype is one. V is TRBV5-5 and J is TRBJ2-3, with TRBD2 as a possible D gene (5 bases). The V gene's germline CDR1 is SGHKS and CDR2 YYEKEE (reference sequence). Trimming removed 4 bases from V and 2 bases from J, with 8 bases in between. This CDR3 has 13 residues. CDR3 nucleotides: TGTGCCAGCAGCCGAGGGTTCACAGATACGCAGTATTTT. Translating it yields CASSRGFTDTQYF.

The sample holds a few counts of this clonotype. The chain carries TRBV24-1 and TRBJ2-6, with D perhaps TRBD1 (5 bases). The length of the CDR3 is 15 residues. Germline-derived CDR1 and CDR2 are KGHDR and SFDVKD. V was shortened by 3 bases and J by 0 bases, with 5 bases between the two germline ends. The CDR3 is CATSDDSSGANVLTF. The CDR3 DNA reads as TGTGCCACCAGTGATGACAGCTCTGGGGCCAACGTCCTGACTTTC.

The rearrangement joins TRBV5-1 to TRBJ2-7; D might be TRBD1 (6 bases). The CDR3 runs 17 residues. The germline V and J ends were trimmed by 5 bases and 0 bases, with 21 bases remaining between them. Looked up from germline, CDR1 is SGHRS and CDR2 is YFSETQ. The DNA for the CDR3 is TGCGCCAGCAGGTTTGAGTCCGGACAGCGGAGCTCCTACGAGCAGTACTTC. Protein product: CASRFESGQRSSYEQYF.

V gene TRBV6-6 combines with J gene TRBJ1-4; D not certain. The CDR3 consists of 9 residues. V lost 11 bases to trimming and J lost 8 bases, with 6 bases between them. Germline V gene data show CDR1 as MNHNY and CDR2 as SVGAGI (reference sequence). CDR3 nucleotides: TGTGCCGCTGGCGAAAAACTGTTTTTT. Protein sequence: CAAGEKLFF.

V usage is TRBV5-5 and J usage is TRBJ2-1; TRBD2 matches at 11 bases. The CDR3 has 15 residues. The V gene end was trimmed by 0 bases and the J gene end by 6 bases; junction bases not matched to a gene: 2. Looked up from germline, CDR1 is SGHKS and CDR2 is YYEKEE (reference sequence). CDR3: CASSLGLAGFNEQFF. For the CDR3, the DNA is TGTGCCAGCAGCTTGGGACTAGCGGGGTTCAATGAGCAGTTCTTC.

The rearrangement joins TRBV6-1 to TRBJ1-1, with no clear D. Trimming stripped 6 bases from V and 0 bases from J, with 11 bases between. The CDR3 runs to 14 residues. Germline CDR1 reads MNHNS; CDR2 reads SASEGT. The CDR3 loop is CASSRGRLNTEAFF. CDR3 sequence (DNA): TGTGCCAGCAGCCGCGGACGGCTGAACACTGAAGCTTTCTTT.

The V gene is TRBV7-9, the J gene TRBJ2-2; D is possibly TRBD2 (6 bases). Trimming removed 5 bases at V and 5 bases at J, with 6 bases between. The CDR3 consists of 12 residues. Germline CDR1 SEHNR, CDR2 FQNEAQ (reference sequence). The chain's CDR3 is CASSRGTGELFF. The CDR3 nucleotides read TGTGCCAGCAGCCGGGGGACCGGGGAGCTGTTTTTT.

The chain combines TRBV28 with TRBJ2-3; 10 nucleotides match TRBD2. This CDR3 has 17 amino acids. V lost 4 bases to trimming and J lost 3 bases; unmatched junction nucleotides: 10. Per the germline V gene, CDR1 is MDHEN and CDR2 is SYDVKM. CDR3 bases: TGTGCCAGCAGTTCCCCCTTAGCGGGAGGAAGAACAGATACGCAGTATTTT. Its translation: CASSSPLAGGRTDTQYF.

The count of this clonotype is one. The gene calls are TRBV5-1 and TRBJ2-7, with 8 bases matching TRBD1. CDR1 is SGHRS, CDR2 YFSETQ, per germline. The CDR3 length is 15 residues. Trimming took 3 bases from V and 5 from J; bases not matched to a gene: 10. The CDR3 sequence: CASSSTGDRNHEQYF. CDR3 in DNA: TGCGCCAGCAGCTCCACCGGGGACAGGAACCACGAGCAGTACTTC.

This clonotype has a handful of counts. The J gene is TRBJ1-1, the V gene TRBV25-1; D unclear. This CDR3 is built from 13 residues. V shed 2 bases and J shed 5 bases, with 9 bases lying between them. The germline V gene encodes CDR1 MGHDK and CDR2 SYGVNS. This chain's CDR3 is CASSEREWTEAFF. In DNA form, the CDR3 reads TGTGCCAGCAGTGAAAGGGAATGGACTGAAGCTTTCTTT.

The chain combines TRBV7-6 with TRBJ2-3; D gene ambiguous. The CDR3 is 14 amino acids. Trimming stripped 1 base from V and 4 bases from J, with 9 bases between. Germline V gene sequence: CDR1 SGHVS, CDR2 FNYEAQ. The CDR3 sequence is CASSLGGGPDTQYF. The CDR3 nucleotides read TGTGCCAGCAGCTTAGGTGGTGGCCCAGATACGCAGTATTTT.

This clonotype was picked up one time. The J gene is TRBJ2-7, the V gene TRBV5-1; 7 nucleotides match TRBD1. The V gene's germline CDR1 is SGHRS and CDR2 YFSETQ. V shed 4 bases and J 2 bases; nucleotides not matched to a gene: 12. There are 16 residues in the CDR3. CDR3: CASSPGQIHRTYEQYF. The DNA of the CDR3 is TGCGCCAGCAGCCCGGGACAGATTCACCGCACCTACGAGCAGTACTTC.